The clone carrying this T cell receptor beta chain has just one count. The sample comes from a study of blood T cell repertoires in COVID-19. The repertoire was sequenced with immunoSEQ multiplex PCR; TCRdb's copy has only in-frame clones and lacks some. The sample yields 250,000 to 350,000 clones, roughly 90% seen once. The ends were cut back, 2 bases at V and 6 bases at J, with 11 bases in the middle. Germline-derived CDR1 and CDR2 are SGHRS and YFSETQ. The CDR3 has 14 residues. Sequenced input: peripheral blood. This sequence was found in a woman in her forties or fifties who had recovered from COVID-19. This rearrangement joins TRBV5-1 to TRBJ2-2; perhaps TRBD1 as D (5 bases). The DNA for the CDR3 is TGCGCCAGCAGCTTTGGGGCTAACGCCGGGGAGCTGTTTTTT. Protein product: CASSFGANAGELFF. Combining the CDR3 with reference TRBV5-1 and TRBJ2-2 gives the whole variable domain KAGVTQTPRYLIKTRGQQVTLSCSPISGHRSVSWYQQTPGQGLQFLFEYFSETQRNKGNFPGRFSGRQFSNSRSEMNVSTLELGDSALYLCASSFGANAGELFFGEGSRLTVL.